The 11 T cell receptor beta chains below were found in one sample sequenced in a study of blood T cell repertoires in COVID-19. Measured with immunoSEQ multiplex PCR; TCRdb has only the in-frame clones, and not every one. The sample holds about 46,000 clones, 70% to 90% seen once. The source material was peripheral blood. The receptors originated from a man in his sixties with acute or convalescent COVID-19.

The chain joins TRBV5-4 to TRBJ1-1; perhaps TRBD1 as D (6 bases). Germline V gene sequence: CDR1 SGHNT, CDR2 YYREEE (reference sequence). Deletions cut 4 bases from V and 3 bases from J, with 22 bases between. This CDR3 has 17 residues. The CDR3 reads CASSPRGGSFGYTEAFF. CDR3 nucleotide sequence: TGTGCCAGCAGCCCAAGGGGGGGATCCTTCGGGTACACTGAAGCTTTCTTT.

This clone is a singleton in its sample. This rearrangement joins TRBV5-6 to TRBJ2-2, with 14 bases fitting TRBD2. V gave up 4 bases and J gave up 4 bases; unmatched junction bases: 6. From germline, CDR1 is SGHDT and CDR2 YYEEEE. The CDR3 covers 17 residues. The CDR3 DNA follows: TGTGCCAGCAGCCTGGGACTAGCGGGAGTCGCCACCGGGGAGCTGTTTTTT. As protein: CASSLGLAGVATGELFF. Filled out from reference TRBV5-6 and TRBJ2-2, the complete variable domain reads DAGVTQSPTHLIKTRGQQVTLRCSPKSGHDTVSWYQQALGQGPQFIFQYYEEEERQRGNFPDRFSGHQFPNYSSELNVNALLLGDSALYLCASSLGLAGVATGELFFGEGSRLTVL.

The chain carries TRBV7-9 and TRBJ1-4; D not certain. V was shortened by 5 bases and J by 7 bases, with 14 bases between the two germline ends. CDR1 SEHNR and CDR2 FQNEAQ come from the germline V gene (reference sequence). The CDR3 runs 14 residues. In DNA form, the CDR3 reads TGTGCCAGCAGCCCGACCGCGGTGGGTGAAAAACTGTTTTTT. This sequence encodes CASSPTAVGEKLFF.

This clone was counted once. The V call is TRBV21-1, the J call TRBJ1-5; the table's D call of TRBD1 was not tested on the DNA. TRBV21-1 is listed as a pseudogene. This CDR3 spans 19 amino acids. The chain's CDR3 is CASSTHHGQGVASNQPQHF. The CDR3 DNA is TGTGCCAGCAGCACTCATCACGGACAGGGAGTCGCGAGCAATCAGCCCCAGCATTTT.

The chain is built from TRBV4-2 and TRBJ2-1, with D possibly being TRBD1 (5 bases). This CDR3 contains 14 residues. The ends were cut back, 8 bases at V and 6 bases at J, with 17 bases in the middle. Germline CDR1 and CDR2: LGHNA and YNFKEQ. Written as DNA, the CDR3 is TGTGCCAGCTCGGGTGGACATCGTGGCAATGAGCAGTTCTTC. Translating gives CASSGGHRGNEQFF.

J is TRBJ1-6 and V is TRBV5-4, with D possibly TRBD1 on 6 matching bases. The CDR3 runs 14 residues. Looked up from germline, CDR1 is SGHNT and CDR2 is YYREEE (reference sequence). V was shortened by 4 bases and J by 6 bases, with 11 bases between the two germline ends. CDR3: CASSTKDSNSPLHF. The CDR3 DNA is TGTGCCAGCAGCACCAAGGACAGTAATTCACCCCTCCACTTT.

V usage is TRBV7-9 and J usage is TRBJ2-7; D may be TRBD2 (5 bases). V was shortened by 8 bases and J by 4 bases, with 12 bases between the two germline ends. This CDR3 is 12 amino acids long. Germline V gives CDR1 SEHNR, CDR2 FQNEAQ (reference sequence). CDR3 nucleotides: TGTGCCAGCCGAGGGCCTTTATACGAGCAGTACTTC. Translated: CASRGPLYEQYF.

The rearrangement links TRBV29-1 to TRBJ2-1; possibly TRBD1 for D (6 bases). The germline V gene has CDR1 SQVTM and CDR2 ANQGSEA. V lost 6 bases and J lost 8, with 26 bases in between. The CDR3 is made up of 16 amino acids. The chain's CDR3 is CSVKPGQRVVGDEQFF. The CDR3 coding sequence is TGCAGCGTGAAACCGGGACAACGGGTGGTAGGGGATGAGCAGTTCTTC.

This clone was seen a few times. The chain has TRBV24-1 and TRBJ1-5; the D gene is possibly TRBD1 (6 bases). Trimming left V 2 bases short and J 1 base short, with 11 bases between. Germline V gives CDR1 KGHDR, CDR2 SFDVKD. The CDR3 has 16 residues. The CDR3 region is CATSDSDTGSNQPQHF. CDR3 DNA sequence: TGTGCCACCAGTGATTCGGATACAGGGAGCAATCAGCCCCAGCATTTT.

V is TRBV19 and J is TRBJ2-5, with D possibly being TRBD1 (5 bases). The CDR3 has 15 residues. The germline V and J ends were trimmed by 2 bases and 1 base, with 11 bases remaining between them. From germline, CDR1 is LNHDA and CDR2 SQIVND (reference sequence). The DNA for the CDR3 is TGTGCCAGTAGTATACCCGGACATCGCCAAGAGACCCAGTACTTC. It codes for CASSIPGHRQETQYF.

This clone is a singleton in its sample. This sample includes further DNA sequences coding for the same CDR3. The rearrangement joins TRBV6-5 to TRBJ2-3; 8 bases agree with TRBD2. The length of the CDR3 is 14 residues. Germline CDR1 reads MNHEY; CDR2 reads SVGAGI. The J segment lost 2 bases and the V segment lost 7 bases, leaving 5 bases of the junction unmatched. CDR3 DNA: TGTGCCAGCACCCGGGGGGGGCTCACAGATACGCAGTATTTT. Protein product: CASTRGGLTDTQYF.